This TCR beta chain was sequenced for a study of cytomegalovirus exposure and HLA in healthy donors. The germline gives CDR1 SGHNT, CDR2 YENEEA. The CDR3 loop spans 11 amino acids. Losses at the gene ends were 1 base for V and 13 bases for J; bases not matched to a gene: 0. Use of 60 Vbeta and 13 Jbeta primers characterized the PCR. Original analysis: A later analysis tallied approximately 80 million unique TCR beta chains, 9.5 million to 14 million of them shared. Some clones are missing from TCRdb's copy, which holds only in-frame ones; the method was immunoSEQ multiplex PCR. That table gives V, J and clone size, and the DNA gave D and trimming. The sample table includes about 160,000 clones. Study-level findings and limits: Most TCR sequences were rare, but some public TCRs occurred in many donors. Presence/absence analyses assumed roughly uniform sequencing depth across donors, which may not hold.

In regard to this clone: The antigen is undetermined.

The receptor was derived from a man aged 30 to 45 in good health and CMV-seronegative. The chain couples TRBV11-3 to TRBJ1-2; 10 nucleotides agree with TRBD1. Sequenced material: PBMCs. In DNA, the CDR3 is TGTGCCAGCAGCTTAGGACAGGGGGCCACCTTC. Translated: CASSLGQGATF.